This record looks at one TCR beta chain sequence and its context. Original data processing: Estimation of nucleated cell counts relied on the amplification of reference gene primers. Only in-frame clones appear in the TCRdb table, and some are missing; sequencing was by immunoSEQ multiplex PCR. V, J and clone size are taken as reported in that table, and D and trimming were inferred from the DNA itself. The data hold about 480,000 clones, with approximately 88% observed a single time. Patients of the Seattle cohort, enrolled during active infection, were followed longitudinally. The data were obtained in a study of blood T cell repertoires in COVID-19. Study-level information: In each case, the material was cDNA or gDNA derived from T cells, B-cell-depleted T cells, or PBMCs.

Germline CDR1 reads SGHRS; CDR2 reads YFSETQ. V was cut by 1 base and J by 0 bases, with 8 bases left in between. The CDR3 sequence is 15 residues long. Sequenced input: peripheral blood. This TCR was recovered from a woman between 45 and 65 years old with COVID-19, enrolled during active disease. The genes are TRBV5-1 and TRBJ1-3; the D gene is possibly TRBD1 (6 bases). In DNA, the CDR3 is TGCGCCAGCAGCTTGAGGGGGAGCTCTGGAAACACCATATATTTT. Its translation is CASSLRGSSGNTIYF.